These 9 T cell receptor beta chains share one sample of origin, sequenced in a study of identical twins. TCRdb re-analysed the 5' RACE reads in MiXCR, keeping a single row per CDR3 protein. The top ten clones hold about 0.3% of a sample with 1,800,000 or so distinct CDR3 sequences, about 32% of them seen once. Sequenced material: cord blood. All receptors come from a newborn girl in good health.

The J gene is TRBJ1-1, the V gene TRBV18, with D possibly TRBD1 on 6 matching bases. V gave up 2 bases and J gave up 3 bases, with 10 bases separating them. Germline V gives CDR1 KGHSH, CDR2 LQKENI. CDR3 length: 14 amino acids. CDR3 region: CASSPTGQDTEAFF. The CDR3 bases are TGTGCCAGCTCACCAACAGGGCAGGACACTGAAGCTTTCTTT. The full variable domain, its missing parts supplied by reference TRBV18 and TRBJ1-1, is NAGVMQNPRHLVRRRGQEARLRCSPMKGHSHVYWYRQLPEEGLKFMVYLQKENIIDESGMPKERFSAEFPKEGPSILRIQQVVRGDSAAYFCASSPTGQDTEAFFGQGTRLTVV.

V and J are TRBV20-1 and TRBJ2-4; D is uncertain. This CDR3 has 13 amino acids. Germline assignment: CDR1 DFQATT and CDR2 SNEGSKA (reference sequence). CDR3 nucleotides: TGCAGCCCAACCGAGCCACCCTACAATGAGCAGTACTTC. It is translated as CSPTEPPYNEQYF.

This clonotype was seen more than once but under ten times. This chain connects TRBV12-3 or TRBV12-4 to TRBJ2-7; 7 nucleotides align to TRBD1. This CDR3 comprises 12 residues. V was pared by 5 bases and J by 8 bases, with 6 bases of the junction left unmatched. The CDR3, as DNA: TGTGCCAGCAGTCCCGACAGGGCCAAGCAGTACTTC. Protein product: CASSPDRAKQYF.

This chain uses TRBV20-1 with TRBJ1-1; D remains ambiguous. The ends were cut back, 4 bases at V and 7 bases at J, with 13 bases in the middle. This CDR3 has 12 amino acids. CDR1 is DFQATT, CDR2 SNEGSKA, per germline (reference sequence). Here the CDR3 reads CSANPGGFEAFF. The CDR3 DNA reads TGCAGTGCTAACCCGGGAGGGTTTGAAGCTTTCTTT.

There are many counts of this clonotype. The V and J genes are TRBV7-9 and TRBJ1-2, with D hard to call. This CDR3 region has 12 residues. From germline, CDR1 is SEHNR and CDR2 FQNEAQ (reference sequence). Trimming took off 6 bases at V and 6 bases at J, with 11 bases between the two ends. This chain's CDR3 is CASSLMGDGYTF. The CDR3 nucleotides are TGTGCCAGCAGTTTAATGGGAGATGGCTACACCTTC.

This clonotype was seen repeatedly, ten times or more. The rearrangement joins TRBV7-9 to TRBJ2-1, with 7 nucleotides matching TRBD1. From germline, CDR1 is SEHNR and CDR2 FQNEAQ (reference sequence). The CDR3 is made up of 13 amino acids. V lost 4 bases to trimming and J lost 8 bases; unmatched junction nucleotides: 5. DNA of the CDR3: TGTGCCAGCAGCTGGACAGGTTCTCATGAGCAGTTCTTC. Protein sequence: CASSWTGSHEQFF.

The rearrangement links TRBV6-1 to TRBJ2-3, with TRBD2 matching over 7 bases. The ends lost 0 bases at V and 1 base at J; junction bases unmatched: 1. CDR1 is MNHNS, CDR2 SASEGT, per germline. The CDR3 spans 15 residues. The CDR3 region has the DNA TGTGCCAGCAGTGAAGCGCTAGCGGGCACAGATACGCAGTATTTT. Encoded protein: CASSEALAGTDTQYF.

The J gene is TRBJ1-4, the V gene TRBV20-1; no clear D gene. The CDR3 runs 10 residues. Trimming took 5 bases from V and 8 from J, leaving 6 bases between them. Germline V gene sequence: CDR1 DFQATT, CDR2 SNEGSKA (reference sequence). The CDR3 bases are TGCAGTGCTGCCCAAGAAAAACTGTTTTTT. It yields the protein CSAAQEKLFF.

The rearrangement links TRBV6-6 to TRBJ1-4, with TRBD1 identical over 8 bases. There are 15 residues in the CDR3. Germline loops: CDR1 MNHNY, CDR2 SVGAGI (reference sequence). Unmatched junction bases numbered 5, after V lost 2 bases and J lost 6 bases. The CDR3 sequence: CASSYRQGMDEKLFF. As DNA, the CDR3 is TGTGCCAGCAGTTACAGACAGGGGATGGATGAAAAACTGTTTTTT.